The clone carrying this TCR beta chain was seen many times. Its matching antigen is unknown. Preparation of the TCRbeta library involved a method that used unique molecular identifiers. TCRdb reprocessed the PCR reads via MiXCR and lists one record per CDR3 protein. Altogether fewer than 350,000 distinct CDR3 sequences are present, 9.5% to 13% being singletons, with the ten largest covering roughly 7.1%. These data originate in a study of T-cell reconstitution after alpha-beta-depleted transplantation in children. Germline lookup yields CDR1 SQVTM and CDR2 ANQGSEA. V was cut by 4 bases and J by 9 bases, with 15 bases left in between. This CDR3 has 12 residues. Study-wide points: Reports say that about two months after transplant, the alpha-beta T cells came out of several hundred graft clones that had expanded. From newly produced T cells came most of the T-cell counts and diversity one year after transplant. Elevated TCRbeta diversity at day 60 was traced, in some patients, to surviving recipient T cells and thymic progenitors.

The clonotype was recovered from a boy less than two years old with acute myeloid leukemia, due to receive a stem cell transplant. Sequences were derived from PBMCs, sampled before TCRalphabeta/CD19-depleted stem cell transplant. The chain joins TRBV29-1 to TRBJ1-2; no definite D call. The CDR3 DNA reads TGCAGCGTTGTGTTCCCGTACGGGCGCTACACCTTC. Its protein is CSVVFPYGRYTF.